By share, the clone carrying this TCR beta chain counts as large (0.1 to 1%). Its antigen is not identified. TCR alpha and TCR beta cDNA libraries carrying sample barcodes and UMIs were produced by 5'RACE using constant-segment primers. MiXCR, run by TCRdb on the 5' RACE reads, gives a single entry per CDR3 protein. Of around 450,000 distinct CDR3 sequences detected, around 20% appear once; the ten largest clones hold 8.4%. This sample is drawn from a study of T-cell memory formation after mild COVID-19. As for the study in general: TCR clusters largely stayed donor specific. Study results and limitations: Among clones contracting day 15 to 85, CD4/CD8 was balanced, whereas later expanders leaned CD4+. The pre-infection memory compartment contained some responding clones, suggesting cross-reactive memory joined.

The CDR3 is 12 amino acids. In germline, CDR1 is ENHRY, CDR2 SYGVKD. The V gene lost 3 bases and the J gene lost 10 bases, with 12 bases spanning the gap. Material: PBMCs or a T cell subset sorted from them (not recorded which). This chain uses TRBV10-3 with TRBJ1-1; possibly TRBD1 for D (5 bases). The receptor's source is an adult woman who had mild COVID-19 (a few samples of this study predate the infection). Cell type and time point are not known. The CDR3 protein is CAISEPGEGAFF. Written as DNA, the CDR3 is TGTGCCATCAGTGAACCGGGGGAAGGAGCTTTCTTT.